Below, 18 T cell receptor beta chains from the same sample are listed, as sequenced in a study of radiotherapy plus CTLA-4 blockade in lung cancer. TCRdb keeps only in-frame clones here, not all; method: immunoSEQ multiplex PCR. This table holds about 94,000 clones, roughly four fifths found once. Source: peripheral blood, taken from a patient treated with radiotherapy plus ipilimumab. These receptors all come from a human donor with non-small cell lung cancer that progressed on radiotherapy plus ipilimumab.

V and J are TRBV9 and TRBJ2-1; 14 bases match TRBD2. Per the germline V gene, CDR1 is SGDLS and CDR2 is YYNGEE. J lost 0 bases, V lost 0 bases, and 5 bases had no gene match. This CDR3 is built from 19 residues. CDR3 DNA: TGTGCCAGCAGCGTAGTAGGACTAGCGGGAGGCAGCTCCTACAATGAGCAGTTCTTC. This codes for CASSVVGLAGGSSYNEQFF.

This chain links TRBV16 with TRBJ2-5; no definite D call. V shed 5 bases and J shed 3 bases, with 10 bases lying between them. CDR1 is KGHSY, CDR2 FQNENV, per germline. This CDR3 is 13 amino acids long. The CDR3 DNA reads as TGTGCCAGCAGCAGGACGGATAAAGAGACCCAGTACTTC. Its protein product is CASSRTDKETQYF.

The V call is TRBV28, the J call TRBJ2-7; 7 bases agree with TRBD1. With 3 bases clipped from V and 0 bases from J, the junction kept 11 bases outside the gene matches. Germline V CDR1 and CDR2: MDHEN, SYDVKM. CDR3 size: 17 residues. Here the CDR3 DNA reads TGTGCCAGCAGTTTTCCAACCGGGACAGCCGCCTCCTACGAGCAGTACGTC. Translation: CASSFPTGTAASYEQYV.

The CDR3 nucleotides read TGTGCCATCAGGGACAGCTCCGGGACCAACTCCTACAATGAGCAGTTCTTC. This encodes CAIRDSSGTNSYNEQFF. The gene calls are TRBV10-3 and TRBJ2-1; tentatively, D is TRBD1 (6 bases). Trimming took off 6 bases at V and 0 bases at J, with 18 bases between the two ends. Germline V CDR1 and CDR2: ENHRY, SYGVKD. The CDR3 consists of 17 residues.

The rearrangement uses TRBV27 and TRBJ1-5, with 7 bases lining up with TRBD1. J lost 3 bases, V lost 0 bases, and 2 bases had no gene match. The CDR3 is 15 amino acids. From germline, CDR1 is MNHEY and CDR2 SMNVEV (reference sequence). CDR3 in amino acids: CASSLSTGFNQPQHF. CDR3 DNA sequence: TGTGCCAGCAGTTTATCGACAGGGTTCAATCAGCCCCAGCATTTT.

The chain links TRBV7-3 to TRBJ2-2; 15 bases map to TRBD2. The length of the CDR3 is 19 residues. V shed 5 bases, J shed 3 bases, and the junction held 10 bases outside the gene matches. Germline values: CDR1 SGHTA, CDR2 FQGTGA. Here the CDR3 DNA reads TGTGCCAGCAGCCGAACTGGACTAGCGGGAGGGCCCCACACCGGGGAGCTGTTTTTT. Its translation: CASSRTGLAGGPHTGELFF.

This clone was detected once. V gene TRBV4-1 combines with J gene TRBJ1-1, with 7 bases identical to TRBD1. This CDR3 has 17 amino acids. The junction had 7 bases not matched to a gene; V was cut back by 0 bases and J by 0 bases. In germline, CDR1 is MGHRA, CDR2 YSYEKL. The CDR3 nucleotides read TGCGCCAGCAGCCAAGACCAGGACAGGTCACTGAACACTGAAGCTTTCTTT. As protein: CASSQDQDRSLNTEAFF.

V gene TRBV6-5 combines with J gene TRBJ2-7; D ambiguous. In germline, CDR1 is MNHEY, CDR2 SVGAGI. The V and J ends lost 6 bases and 2 bases respectively, with 11 bases between them. CDR3 length: 13 amino acids. For the CDR3, the DNA is TGTGCCAGCAGCCACCCCCGGGCCTACGAGCAGTACTTC. Its translation is CASSHPRAYEQYF.

The genes are TRBV19 and TRBJ2-5; perhaps TRBD1 as D (5 bases). The J call may be in error: the DNA end matches TRBJ2-7 better. CDR1 and CDR2 from the germline V gene are LNHDA and SQIVND (reference sequence). The CDR3 is 13 amino acids. CDR3 amino acids: CASSIRQSYEQYF. The DNA of the CDR3 is TGTGCCAGTAGTATTCGACAGTCCTACGAGCAGTACTTC.

This clone appeared a few times. This chain links TRBV19 with TRBJ1-1; 7 bases line up with TRBD1. Germline V gene lookup returns CDR1 LNHDA and CDR2 SQIVND (reference sequence). CDR3 length: 14 residues. The junction had 3 bases not matched to a gene; V was cut back by 5 bases and J by 0 bases. CDR3 bases: TGTGCCAGTAGTCGACAGGGACTGAACACTGAAGCTTTCTTT. Translating gives CASSRQGLNTEAFF.

The rearrangement links TRBV7-9 to TRBJ1-5; D perhaps matches TRBD1 (5 bases). The V gene lost 5 bases and the J gene lost 1 base, with 12 bases spanning the gap. CDR3 length: 15 residues. Looked up from germline, CDR1 is SEHNR and CDR2 is FQNEAQ (reference sequence). The CDR3 bases are TGTGCCAGCAGCCCCCAGGGTGGGAGCAATCAGCCCCAGCATTTT. Its protein is CASSPQGGSNQPQHF. Together with reference TRBV7-9 and TRBJ1-5, the CDR3 gives the full variable domain: DTGVSQNPRHKITKRGQNVTFRCDPISEHNRLYWYRQTLGQGPEFLTYFQNEAQLEKSRLLSDRFSAERPKGSFSTLEIQRTEQGDSAMYLCASSPQGGSNQPQHFGDGTRLSIL.

This sequence joins TRBV5-6 and TRBJ2-1; a weak D match, TRBD2 (5 bases). Trimming removed 4 bases from V and 1 base from J, with 9 bases in between. The CDR3 covers 14 residues. CDR1 and CDR2 (germline): SGHDT, YYEEEE. CDR3 DNA: TGTGCCAGCAGCCTCCTAGCATCCTACAATGAGCAGTTCTTC. Translated, it gives CASSLLASYNEQFF.

CDR3 loop: CASSPGGFRGYTF. For the CDR3, the DNA is TGTGCCAGCTCCCCCGGCGGGTTCCGTGGCTACACCTTC. The chain recombines TRBV18 with TRBJ1-2; D uncertain. CDR1 is KGHSH, CDR2 LQKENI, per germline. CDR3 length: 13 amino acids. The V and J ends lost 6 bases and 7 bases respectively, with 15 bases between them.

The V gene is TRBV5-1, the J gene TRBJ1-2; unclear D gene. CDR3 size: 12 residues. Germline-derived CDR1 and CDR2 are SGHRS and YFSETQ. Trimming stripped 0 bases from V and 6 bases from J, with 6 bases between. The CDR3 nucleotides read TGCGCCAGCAGCTTGGTGGCAGATGGCTACACCTTC. It codes for CASSLVADGYTF.

A few counts support this clone. The chain joins TRBV19 to TRBJ2-7; 10 bases match TRBD1. V lost 3 bases and J lost 2; bases outside the gene matches: 7. The CDR3 sequence is 16 residues long. Germline CDR1 LNHDA, CDR2 SQIVND (reference sequence). CDR3 DNA: TGTGCCAGTAGTATTCGCCCCGGGACAGGGGCCTACGAGCAGTACTTC. Translating gives CASSIRPGTGAYEQYF.

The V gene is TRBV28, the J gene TRBJ1-2; a possible D gene is TRBD1 (6 bases). From germline, CDR1 is MDHEN and CDR2 SYDVKM. This CDR3 region has 13 residues. The V end was cut by 5 bases, the J end by 5 bases, with 12 bases between. This CDR3 reads CASSPGVRYGYTF. DNA for the CDR3: TGTGCCAGCAGTCCAGGGGTGAGGTATGGCTACACCTTC.

This clone was recorded at least ten times. The V gene is TRBV7-8, the J gene TRBJ2-2; 8 bases match TRBD1. The CDR3 runs to 16 residues. From germline, CDR1 is SGHVS and CDR2 FQNEAQ. V lost 1 base to trimming and J lost 2 bases; unmatched junction nucleotides: 3. This CDR3 is CASSLVGTGNTGELFF. The CDR3 DNA is TGTGCCAGCAGCTTAGTTGGGACAGGAAACACCGGGGAGCTGTTTTTT.

This clone was observed once. This chain links TRBV28 with TRBJ2-5; a possible D gene is TRBD1 (5 bases). There are 15 residues in the CDR3. Between the trimmed V and J ends, which lost 5 bases and 0 bases, there was a span of 13 bases. Germline CDR1 MDHEN, CDR2 SYDVKM. This chain's CDR3 is CASSPLQENQETQYF. CDR3 coding DNA: TGTGCCAGCAGTCCTCTACAGGAGAACCAAGAGACCCAGTACTTC.